A selection of T cell receptor beta chains follows, all from one sample in a study of blood T cell repertoires in COVID-19. Profiling relied on immunoSEQ multiplex PCR, and the TCRdb table lists in-frame clones only, not all of them. The sample includes about 77,000 clones, 80% of them seen just once. The sequencing input was peripheral blood. Every receptor here comes from a woman in her seventies with acute or convalescent COVID-19. Both conserved end residues are part of each CDR3. A D gene is named only where the DNA matches it firmly. Clone sizes are given selectively: once, few, many, or a class where the clone is expanded.

NA	TRBV7-2	NA	TRBJ1-2	TGTGCCAGCAGCTTAGTCCCCAGGGGCGAGGGTGGCTACACCTTC	CASSLVPRGEGGYTF
TRBD1	TRBV6-5	NA	TRBJ1-5	TGTGCCAGCAGTTTTACAGGGGCCAATCAGCCCCAGCATTTT	CASSFTGANQPQHF
TRBD1	TRBV6-5	NA	TRBJ1-2	TGTGCCAGCAGGACCCGGGACAGGGACCTCTATGGCTACACCTTC	CASRTRDRDLYGYTF
TRBD1	TRBV9	NA	TRBJ1-1	TGTGCCAGCAGCGTAGGAACAGGGGGCGCCACTGAAGCTTTCTTT	CASSVGTGGATEAFF
TRBD2	TRBV15	NA	TRBJ2-1	TGTGCCACCAGGGGGACTAGCGGAGTATACAATGAGCAGTTCTTC	CATRGTSGVYNEQFF
TRBD1	TRBV6-2/TRBV6-3	NA	TRBJ1-1	TGTGCCAGCAGTCCCCCGACAGGGGGCGCGCCTGAAGCTTTCTTT	CASSPPTGGAPEAFF
NA	TRBV2	NA	TRBJ1-1	TGTGCCAGCATCCGGACAGTTAACACTGAAGCTTTCTTT	CASIRTVNTEAFF
NA	TRBV4-1	NA	TRBJ1-2	TGCGCCAGCAGCCAAGATGGGGCAGGGGCCGTGACTATATATGGCTACACCTTC	CASSQDGAGAVTIYGYTF
TRBD1	TRBV13	NA	TRBJ2-3	TGTGCCAGCAGCCGAATTAAGACAGGGGCGGGCACAGATACGCAGTATTTT	CASSRIKTGAGTDTQYF
TRBD1	TRBV5-3	once	TRBJ1-5	TGTGCCAGAAGGAGACAGGGCACCAATCAGCCCCAGCATTTT	CARRRQGTNQPQHF
NA	TRBV5-6	NA	TRBJ1-6	TGTGCCAGCAGCGGAGGGGCCTTTTGGAATTCACCCCTCCACTTT	CASSGGAFWNSPLHF
NA	TRBV5-4	NA	TRBJ1-3	TGTGCTAGCAGCTGGGAGGCGGGCTCTGGAAACACCATATATTTT	CASSWEAGSGNTIYF
NA	TRBV6-5	NA	TRBJ1-4	TGTGCCAGCAGCATGACAGTATTTTCCGAAAAACTGTTTTTT	CASSMTVFSEKLFF
NA	TRBV27	few	TRBJ1-2	TGTGCCAGCAGTTTAACGGGGGGTGGGGGCTACACCTTC	CASSLTGGGGYTF
TRBD1	TRBV19	once	TRBJ1-5	TGTGCCAGTAGTATGACAGGGAGTGGGCAGCCCCAGCATTTT	CASSMTGSGQPQHF
TRBD2	TRBV7-2	NA	TRBJ2-3	TGTGCCAGCAGCCTACCCGGGGGGGGACCAGATACGCAGTATTTT	CASSLPGGGPDTQYF
NA	TRBV20-1	NA	TRBJ1-1	TGCAGTGCATACGGGAACACTGAAGCTTTCTTT	CSAYGNTEAFF
NA	TRBV23-1	NA	TRBJ1-2	TGCGCCAGCAGTCAATACAGCGGTAAACGGGAGGGCTACACCTTC	CASSQYSGKREGYTF
NA	TRBV13	NA	TRBJ1-3	TGTGCCAGCAGCCGTCGTACAGGGCGAGACACCATATATTTT	CASSRRTGRDTIYF
TRBD2	TRBV6-2/TRBV6-3	once	TRBJ2-5	TGTGCCAGCAGTTCCACGGGGGGGAGAAAAGAGACCCAGTACTTC	CASSSTGGRKETQYF
NA	TRBV19	NA	TRBJ1-1	TGTGCCAGTAATGTCCGTGGAGGCACGCGACAAGCTTTCTTT	CASNVRGGTRQAFF
TRBD1	TRBV6-5	NA	TRBJ1-3	TGTGCCAGCAGTCCCGACAGGGGGAGTGGAAACACCATATATTTT	CASSPDRGSGNTIYF
TRBD2	TRBV5-6	NA	TRBJ2-3	TGTGCCAGCAGCTTGCCCGGGACTAGCGGGGGGGCGGCTGATACGCAGTATTTT	CASSLPGTSGGAADTQYF
NA	TRBV24-1	NA	TRBJ2-5	TGTGCCACCAGTGATCCGAACAGGGTAGAGACCCAGTACTTC	CATSDPNRVETQYF
NA	TRBV3-1/TRBV3-2	NA	TRBJ2-1	TGTGCCAGCAGCCAAGCAGGACAGAGCTACAATGAGCAGTTCTTC	CASSQAGQSYNEQFF
NA	TRBV3-1/TRBV3-2	NA	TRBJ1-2	TGTGCCAGCAGCCACAACCCCGCGCGCGGCTACACCTTC	CASSHNPARGYTF
TRBD1	TRBV6-5	NA	TRBJ1-1	TGTGCCAGCAGATTACAGGGGGCTACTGCCACTGAAGCTTTCTTT	CASRLQGATATEAFF
TRBD1	TRBV5-5	once	TRBJ1-2	TGTGCCAGCAGCGTTGGACAGGTTATCTATGGCTACACCTTC	CASSVGQVIYGYTF
NA	TRBV12-5	few	TRBJ1-1	TGTGCTTCTAGGGGGGGGCCGAACACTGAAGCTTTCTTT	CASRGGPNTEAFF
NA	TRBV7-2	once	TRBJ1-2	TGTGCCAGCAGCTCCCTGGGACAAGGGTCCCGTGGCTATGGCTACACCTTC	CASSSLGQGSRGYGYTF
NA	TRBV27	once	TRBJ2-2	TGTGCCAGCAGTTTAGACAGCCCCACCGGGGAGCTGTTTTTT	CASSLDSPTGELFF
NA	TRBV3-1/TRBV3-2	NA	TRBJ2-4	TGTGCCAGCAGTCCCGGGACTCGAAACATTCAGTACTTC	CASSPGTRNIQYF
NA	TRBV5-1	NA	TRBJ2-1	TGCGCCAGCAGCTTGGCTTCACAGGGATGGGGCAATGAGCAGTTCTTC	CASSLASQGWGNEQFF
NA	TRBV4-3	NA	TRBJ2-1	TGCGCCAGCAGCCAAGATAACCCCCCCCCGGAGCGACTGTTCTTC	CASSQDNPPPERLFF
NA	TRBV7-2	NA	TRBJ1-2	TGTGCCAGCAGCTCGAGAGGTCTCAATGGCTACACCTTC	CASSSRGLNGYTF
TRBD1	TRBV6-6	NA	TRBJ1-5	TGTGCCAGCAGCCGATGGACAGGGGTCACACGAGGAAGCAATCAGCCCCAGCATTTT	CASSRWTGVTRGSNQPQHF
NA	TRBV19	NA	TRBJ1-6	TGTGCCAGTAGTATTTCCTCTGGAGGACCGAACTATAATTCACCCCTCCACTTT	CASSISSGGPNYNSPLHF
NA	TRBV5-5	NA	TRBJ2-3	TGTGCCAGCAGCTTGGCTTGGGGGGGGCATCATACGCAGTATTTT	CASSLAWGGHHTQYF
NA	TRBV7-2	NA	TRBJ2-7	TGTGCCAGCAGCCCGGACAGATTCTACTACGAGCAGTACTTC	CASSPDRFYYEQYF
TRBD2	TRBV24-1	NA	TRBJ2-3	TGTGCCACCAGTGATGCGGCTAGCGGGGTAGATACGCAGTATTTT	CATSDAASGVDTQYF
TRBD2	TRBV27	NA	TRBJ2-5	TGTGCCAGCAGTAAGGGACTAGCGGAAGAGACCCAGTACTTC	CASSKGLAEETQYF
NA	TRBV7-9	NA	TRBJ1-2	TGTGCCAGCAGCTTAGGCCTCCACAGAGACTTC	CASSLGLHRDF
TRBD1	TRBV3-1/TRBV3-2	NA	TRBJ1-2	TGTGCCAGCAGCCACCCTATAGGACAGGGGGCTCACTATGGCTACACCTTC	CASSHPIGQGAHYGYTF
NA	TRBV19	NA	TRBJ1-4	TGTGCCAGTAGTAGTCGAACAGGTGCAACTAATGAAAAACTGTTTTTT	CASSSRTGATNEKLFF
NA	TRBV11-2	NA	TRBJ2-3	TGTGCCAGCAGCTTAGTAGGGTGGCGGGAAGGAGCAGATACGCAGTATTTT	CASSLVGWREGADTQYF
TRBD1	TRBV5-5	NA	TRBJ2-5	TGTGCCAGCAGCCCTGGGGACAGGGGGCCCCAAGAGACCCAGTACTTC	CASSPGDRGPQETQYF
NA	TRBV19	NA	TRBJ1-5	TGTGCCAGTAGTTTCTCAGGGGGCAATCAGCCCCAGCATTTT	CASSFSGGNQPQHF
TRBD2	TRBV7-3	NA	TRBJ2-1	TGTGCCAGCAGCTTAGGGCGGGGGGGCCGCTACAATGAGCAGTTCTTC	CASSLGRGGRYNEQFF
TRBD1	TRBV19	NA	TRBJ2-3	TGTGCCAGTAGTATAGGAGAGGGGGCTGCCGCAGATACGCAGTATTTT	CASSIGEGAAADTQYF
NA	TRBV19	once	TRBJ1-1	TGTGCCAGTACCGGGACACTGTCCGTAGCTGCTTTCTTT	CASTGTLSVAAFF
NA	TRBV19	NA	TRBJ1-2	TGTGCCAGTAGTTTCGCAGGATATGGCTACACCTTC	CASSFAGYGYTF
TRBD2	TRBV15	NA	TRBJ2-2	TGTGCCACCAGCATTCAGCGGGGCCCCCGAGAGCTGTTTTTT	CATSIQRGPRELFF
TRBD1	TRBV10-3	few	TRBJ1-5	TGTGCCATCAGTGAGCGGACAGGGGACCGGGGGCAGCCCCAGCATTTT	CAISERTGDRGQPQHF
NA	TRBV7-8	NA	TRBJ1-2	TGTGCCAGCAGCGGGGGCCTCTATGGCTACACCTTC	CASSGGLYGYTF
NA	TRBV19	NA	TRBJ1-3	TGTGCCAGTAGTCGCATACTTGGAAACACCATATATTTT	CASSRILGNTIYF
NA	TRBV11-2	NA	TRBJ1-1	TGTGCCAGCAGCCAGGGTTTTGGAACTTTCTTT	CASSQGFGTFF
NA	TRBV7-6	NA	TRBJ1-1	TGTGCCAGTCAACGACACCAGGGTCTGAACACTGAAGCTTTCTTT	CASQRHQGLNTEAFF
TRBD2	TRBV11-3	few	TRBJ2-1	TGTGCCAGCAGCTTAGATACTAGCGGGGGCCCTTACAATGAGCAGTTCTTC	CASSLDTSGGPYNEQFF
NA	TRBV18	NA	TRBJ1-1	TGTGCCAGCTCACCACCGACGGGTATCACTGAAGCTTTCTTT	CASSPPTGITEAFF
TRBD2	TRBV6-2/TRBV6-3	NA	TRBJ2-1	TGTGCCAGCAGTTGGACTAGCGGCCTACACAATGAGCAGTTCTTC	CASSWTSGLHNEQFF